This T cell receptor (beta chain) was found in a study of blood T cell repertoires in COVID-19. In the study overall: The analysed material was cDNA or gDNA that came from T cells, B-cell-depleted T cells, or PBMCs.

This CDR3 region has 12 residues. Germline V lookup: CDR1 ENHRY, CDR2 SYGVKD. V was cut by 2 bases and J by 7 bases, with 8 bases left in between. This clone was seen a few times. Enrollment of patients from Seattle took place during active infection, with longitudinal follow-up. Measured with immunoSEQ multiplex PCR; TCRdb has only the in-frame clones, and not every one. The sample holds about 210,000 clones, 80% to 85% seen once. This receptor was obtained from a woman of 80 years or more with COVID-19, enrolled during active disease. The J gene is TRBJ1-2, the V gene TRBV10-3, with D maybe TRBD1 (5 bases). Material: peripheral blood. Here the CDR3 reads CAISEGGGGYTF. The CDR3 DNA follows: TGTGCCATCAGTGAGGGGGGAGGTGGCTACACCTTC.